The source of this T cell receptor beta chain is a study of cytomegalovirus exposure and HLA in healthy donors. Clones were sequenced by immunoSEQ multiplex PCR, and TCRdb holds only the in-frame ones, with some missing. The repertoire has 200,000 to 250,000 clones, around nine tenths of them found once; the top ten carry around 3%. Study-level results: Subsequent analysis showed first-cohort TCR clusters tending to co-occur in more than 95 validation repertoires. Accounts indicate the classifier identified cytomegalovirus status with strong specificity and sensitivity. Usually a TCR sequence was rare, but some public TCRs were found in many donors.

Separate from the approximately 670-subject first cohort, the 120-subject validation cohort was the one that the donors belonged to. The CDR3 has 13 amino acids. With 5 bases removed from V and 0 bases from J, the gap between germline ends came to 8 bases. CDR1 is GTSNPN and CDR2 is SVGIG in the germline V gene (reference sequence). This clone was seen a few times. Its target is unknown. The specimen sequenced was PBMCs. The clonotype was recovered from a woman under 30 in good health and CMV-seronegative. The V and J genes are TRBV30 and TRBJ1-5, with unresolved D. For the CDR3, the DNA is TGTGCCTGGGCGCTCGGTAGCAATCAGCCCCAGCATTTT. Amino acids: CAWALGSNQPQHF.